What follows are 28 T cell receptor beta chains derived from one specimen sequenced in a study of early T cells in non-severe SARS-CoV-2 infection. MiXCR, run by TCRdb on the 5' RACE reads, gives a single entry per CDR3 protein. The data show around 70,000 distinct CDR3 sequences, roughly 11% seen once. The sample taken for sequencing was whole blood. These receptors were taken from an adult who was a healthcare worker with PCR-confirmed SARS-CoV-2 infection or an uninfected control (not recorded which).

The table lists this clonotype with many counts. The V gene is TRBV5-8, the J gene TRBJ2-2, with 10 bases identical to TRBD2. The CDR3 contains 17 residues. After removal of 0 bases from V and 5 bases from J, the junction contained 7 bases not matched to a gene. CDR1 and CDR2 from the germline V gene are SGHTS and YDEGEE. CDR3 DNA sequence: TGTGCCAGCAGCTTGGTTTCTAGCGGGAGTGTGACCGGGGAGCTGTTTTTT. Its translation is CASSLVSSGSVTGELFF.

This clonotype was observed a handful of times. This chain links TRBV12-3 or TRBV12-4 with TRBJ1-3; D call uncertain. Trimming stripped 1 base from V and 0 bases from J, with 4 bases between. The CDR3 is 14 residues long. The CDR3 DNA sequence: TGTGCCAGCAGTTTAGGGGACTCTGGAAACACCATATATTTT. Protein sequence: CASSLGDSGNTIYF.

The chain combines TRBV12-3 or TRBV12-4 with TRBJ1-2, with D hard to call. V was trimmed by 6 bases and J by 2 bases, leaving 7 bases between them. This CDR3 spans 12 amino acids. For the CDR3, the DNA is TGTGCCAGCAGCGGAGCGAACTATGGCTACACCTTC. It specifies CASSGANYGYTF.

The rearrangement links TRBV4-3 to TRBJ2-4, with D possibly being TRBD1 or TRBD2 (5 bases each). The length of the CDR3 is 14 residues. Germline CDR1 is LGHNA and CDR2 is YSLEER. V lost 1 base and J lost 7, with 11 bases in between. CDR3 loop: CASSQAGPTNIQYF. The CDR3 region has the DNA TGCGCCAGCAGCCAAGCGGGACCAACGAACATTCAGTACTTC.

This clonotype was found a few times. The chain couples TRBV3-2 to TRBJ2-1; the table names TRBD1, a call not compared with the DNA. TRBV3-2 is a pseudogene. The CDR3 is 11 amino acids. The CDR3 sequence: CLRGSLSEQFF. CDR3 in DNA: TGCCTTAGGGGGAGTTTGAGTGAGCAGTTCTTC.

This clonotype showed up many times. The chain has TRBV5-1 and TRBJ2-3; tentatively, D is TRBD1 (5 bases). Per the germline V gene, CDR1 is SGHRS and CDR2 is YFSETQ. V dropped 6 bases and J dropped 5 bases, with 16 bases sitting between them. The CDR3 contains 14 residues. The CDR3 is CASTWGREGDTQYF. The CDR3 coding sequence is TGCGCCAGCACTTGGGGCAGAGAAGGAGATACGCAGTATTTT.

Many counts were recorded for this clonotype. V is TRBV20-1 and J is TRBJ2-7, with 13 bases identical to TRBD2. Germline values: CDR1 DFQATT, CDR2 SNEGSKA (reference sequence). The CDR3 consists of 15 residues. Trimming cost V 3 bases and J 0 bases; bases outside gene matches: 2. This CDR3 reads CSARGLAGNSYEQYF. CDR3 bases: TGCAGTGCTAGGGGACTAGCGGGAAACTCCTACGAGCAGTACTTC.

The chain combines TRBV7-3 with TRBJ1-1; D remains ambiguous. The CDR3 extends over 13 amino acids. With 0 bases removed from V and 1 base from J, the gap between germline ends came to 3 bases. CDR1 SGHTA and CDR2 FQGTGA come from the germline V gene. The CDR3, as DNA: TGTGCCAGCAGCTTAACGTGGAACACTGAAGCTTTCTTT. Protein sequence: CASSLTWNTEAFF.

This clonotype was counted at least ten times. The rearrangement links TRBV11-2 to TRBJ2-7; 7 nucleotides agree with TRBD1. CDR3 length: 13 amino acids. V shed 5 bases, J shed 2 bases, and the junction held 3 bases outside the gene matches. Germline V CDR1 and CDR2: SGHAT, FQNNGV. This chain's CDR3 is CASSPGTAYEQYF. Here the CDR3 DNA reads TGTGCCAGCAGCCCCGGGACAGCCTACGAGCAGTACTTC.

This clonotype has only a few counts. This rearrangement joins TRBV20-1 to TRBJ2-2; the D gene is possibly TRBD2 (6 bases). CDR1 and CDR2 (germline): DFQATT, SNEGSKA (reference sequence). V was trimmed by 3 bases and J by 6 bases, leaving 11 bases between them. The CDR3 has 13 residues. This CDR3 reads CSASVGGAGELFF. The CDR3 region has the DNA TGCAGTGCTAGCGTAGGCGGGGCCGGGGAGCTGTTTTTT.

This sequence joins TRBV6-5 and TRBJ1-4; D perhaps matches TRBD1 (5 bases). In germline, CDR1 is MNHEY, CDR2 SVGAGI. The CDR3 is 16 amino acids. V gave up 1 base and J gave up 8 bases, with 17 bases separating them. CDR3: CASSYFSGGRGEKLFF. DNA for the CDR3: TGTGCCAGCAGTTACTTTTCGGGGGGACGCGGCGAAAAACTGTTTTTT.

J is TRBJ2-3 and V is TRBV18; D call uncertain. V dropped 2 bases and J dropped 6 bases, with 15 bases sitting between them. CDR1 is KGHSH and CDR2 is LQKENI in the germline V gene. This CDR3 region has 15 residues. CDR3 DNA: TGTGCCAGCTCACCAATTCAAAAAGGGATTGATACGCAGTATTTT. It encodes CASSPIQKGIDTQYF.

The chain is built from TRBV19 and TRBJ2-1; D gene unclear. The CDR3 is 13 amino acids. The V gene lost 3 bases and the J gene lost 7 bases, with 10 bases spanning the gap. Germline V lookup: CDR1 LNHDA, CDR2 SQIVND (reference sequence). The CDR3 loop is CASSIGLINEQFF. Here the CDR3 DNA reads TGTGCCAGTAGTATTGGCCTTATTAATGAGCAGTTCTTC.

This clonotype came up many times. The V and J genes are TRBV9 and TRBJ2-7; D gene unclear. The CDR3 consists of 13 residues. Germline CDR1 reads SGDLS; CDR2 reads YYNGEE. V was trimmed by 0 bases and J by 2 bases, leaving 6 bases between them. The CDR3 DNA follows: TGTGCCAGCAGCGTAGGTCTTGCCTACGAGCAGTACTTC. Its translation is CASSVGLAYEQYF.

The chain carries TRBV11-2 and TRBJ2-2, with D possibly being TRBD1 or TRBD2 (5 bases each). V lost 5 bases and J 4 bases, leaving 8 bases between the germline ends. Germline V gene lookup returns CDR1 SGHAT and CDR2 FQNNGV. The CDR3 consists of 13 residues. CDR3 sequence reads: CASSKGPTGELFF. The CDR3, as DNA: TGTGCCAGCAGCAAGGGACCCACCGGGGAGCTGTTTTTT.

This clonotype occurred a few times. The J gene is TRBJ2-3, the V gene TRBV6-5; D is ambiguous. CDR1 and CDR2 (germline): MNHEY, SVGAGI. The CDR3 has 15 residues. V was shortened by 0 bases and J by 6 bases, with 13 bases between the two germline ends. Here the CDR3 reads CASSYSNAGPDTQYF. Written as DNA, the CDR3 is TGTGCCAGCAGTTACTCGAATGCTGGCCCCGATACGCAGTATTTT.

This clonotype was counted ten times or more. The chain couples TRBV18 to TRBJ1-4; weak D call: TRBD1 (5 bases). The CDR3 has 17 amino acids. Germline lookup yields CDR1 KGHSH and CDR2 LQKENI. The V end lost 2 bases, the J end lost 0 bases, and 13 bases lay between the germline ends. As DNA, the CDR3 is TGTGCCAGCTCACCAAGGGGACCCACCGCAACTAATGAAAAACTGTTTTTT. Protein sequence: CASSPRGPTATNEKLFF.

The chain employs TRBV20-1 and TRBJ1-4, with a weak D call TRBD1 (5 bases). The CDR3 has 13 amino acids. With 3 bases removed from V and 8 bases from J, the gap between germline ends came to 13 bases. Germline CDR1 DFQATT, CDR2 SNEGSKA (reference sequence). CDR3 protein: CSASDSLVEKLFF. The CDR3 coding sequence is TGCAGTGCTAGTGACAGCCTGGTGGAAAAACTGTTTTTT.

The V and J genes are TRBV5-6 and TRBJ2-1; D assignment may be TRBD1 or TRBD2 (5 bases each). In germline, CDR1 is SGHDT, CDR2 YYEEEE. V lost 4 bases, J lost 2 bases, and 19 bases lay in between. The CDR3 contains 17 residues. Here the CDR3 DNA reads TGTGCCAGCAGCAAGGCAGGTTGGGACGCCCCCTACAATGAGCAGTTCTTC. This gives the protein CASSKAGWDAPYNEQFF.

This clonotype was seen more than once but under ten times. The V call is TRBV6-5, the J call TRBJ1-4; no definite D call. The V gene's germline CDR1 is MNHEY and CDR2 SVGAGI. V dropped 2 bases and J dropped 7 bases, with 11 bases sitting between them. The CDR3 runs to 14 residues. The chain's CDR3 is CASSYGLSGEKLFF. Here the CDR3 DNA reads TGTGCCAGCAGTTACGGACTCTCGGGTGAAAAACTGTTTTTT.

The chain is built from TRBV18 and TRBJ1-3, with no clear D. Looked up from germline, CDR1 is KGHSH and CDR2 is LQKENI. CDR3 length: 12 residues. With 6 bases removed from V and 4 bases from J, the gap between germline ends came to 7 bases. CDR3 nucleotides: TGTGCCAGCTCGCCCGAGGGAAACACCATATATTTT. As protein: CASSPEGNTIYF.

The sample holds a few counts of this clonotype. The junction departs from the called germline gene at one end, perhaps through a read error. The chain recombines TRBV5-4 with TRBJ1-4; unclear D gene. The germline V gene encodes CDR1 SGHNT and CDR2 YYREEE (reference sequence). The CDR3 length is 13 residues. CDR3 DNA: TGTGCCAGCAGCCCAGACGGTAATGAGAAACTGTTTTTT. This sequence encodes CASSPDGNEKLFF.

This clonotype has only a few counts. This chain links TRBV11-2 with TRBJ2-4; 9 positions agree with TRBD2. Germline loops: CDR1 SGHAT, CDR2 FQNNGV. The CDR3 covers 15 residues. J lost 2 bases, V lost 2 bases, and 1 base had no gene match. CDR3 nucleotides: TGTGCCAGCAGCTTAAGCGGGAGGACCAAAAACATTCAGTACTTC. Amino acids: CASSLSGRTKNIQYF. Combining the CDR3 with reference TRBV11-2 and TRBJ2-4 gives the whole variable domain EAGVAQSPRYKIIEKRQSVAFWCNPISGHATLYWYQQILGQGPKLLIQFQNNGVVDDSQLPKDRFSAERLKGVDSTLKIQPAKLEDSAVYLCASSLSGRTKNIQYFGAGTRLSVL.

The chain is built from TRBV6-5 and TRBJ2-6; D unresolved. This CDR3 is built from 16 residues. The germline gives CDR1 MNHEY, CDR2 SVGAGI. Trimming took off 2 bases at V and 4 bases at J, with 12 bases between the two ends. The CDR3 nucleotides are TGTGCCAGCAGTTACGTCCCCCTCGCCGGGGCCAACGTCCTGACTTTC. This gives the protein CASSYVPLAGANVLTF.

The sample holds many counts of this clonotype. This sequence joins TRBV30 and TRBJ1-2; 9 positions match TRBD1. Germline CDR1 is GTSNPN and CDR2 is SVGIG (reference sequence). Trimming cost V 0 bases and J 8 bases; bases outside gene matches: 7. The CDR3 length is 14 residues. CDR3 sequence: CAWSVQGAYEGYTF. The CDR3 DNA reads TGTGCCTGGAGTGTACAGGGGGCATACGAAGGCTACACCTTC.

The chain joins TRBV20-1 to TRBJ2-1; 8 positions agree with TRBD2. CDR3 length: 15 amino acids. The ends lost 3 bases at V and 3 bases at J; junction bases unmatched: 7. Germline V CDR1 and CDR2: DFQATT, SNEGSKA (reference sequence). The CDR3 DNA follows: TGCAGTGCTAGGGCCGGACTAGCAAACTACAATGAGCAGTTCTTC. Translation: CSARAGLANYNEQFF.

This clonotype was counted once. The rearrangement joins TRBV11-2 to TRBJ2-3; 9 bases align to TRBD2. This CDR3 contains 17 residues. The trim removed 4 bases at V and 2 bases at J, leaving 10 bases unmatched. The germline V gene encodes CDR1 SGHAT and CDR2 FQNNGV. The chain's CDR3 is CASSSRRTSAATDTQYF. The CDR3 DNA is TGTGCCAGCAGCTCAAGACGGACTAGCGCAGCCACAGATACGCAGTATTTT. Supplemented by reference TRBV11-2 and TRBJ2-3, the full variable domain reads EAGVAQSPRYKIIEKRQSVAFWCNPISGHATLYWYQQILGQGPKLLIQFQNNGVVDDSQLPKDRFSAERLKGVDSTLKIQPAKLEDSAVYLCASSSRRTSAATDTQYFGPGTRLTVL.

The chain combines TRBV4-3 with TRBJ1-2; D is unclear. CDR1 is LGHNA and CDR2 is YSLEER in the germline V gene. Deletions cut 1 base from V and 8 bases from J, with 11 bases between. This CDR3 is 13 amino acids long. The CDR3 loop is CASSQVSMGGYTF. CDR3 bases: TGCGCCAGCAGCCAAGTTTCCATGGGCGGCTACACCTTC.